These 2 T cell receptor beta chains were all obtained from the same sample, sequenced in a study of monozygotic twins with inflammatory bowel disease. No DNA is given; TCRdb re-called the 5' RACE reads and lists each CDR3 protein once. With fewer than 400,000 distinct CDR3 sequences in the sample, the ten largest clones hold over 5.5%. Sequencing was performed on blood. The receptors come from a human donor with ulcerative colitis or Crohn's disease, or a healthy co-twin of an affected twin (not recorded which).

The chain combines TRBV11-2 with TRBJ2-1; TCRdb's assignment of TRBD2 cannot be checked, as there is no DNA. CDR1 SGHAT and CDR2 FQNNGV come from the germline V gene. This CDR3 contains 18 residues. CDR3 amino acids: CASSLPIRGLGGYNEQFF.

This chain's CDR3 is CASSFAGRNTGELFF. The chain recombines TRBV12-3 or TRBV12-4 with TRBJ2-2. CDR3 length: 15 amino acids.